This TCR beta chain was found in a study of blood T cell repertoires in COVID-19. On the study more broadly: COVID-19 samples from acute and convalescent phases originated in the United States, Italy and Spain.

J was trimmed by 2 bases and V by 3 bases; bases with no gene match: 6. CDR1 is GTSNPN, CDR2 SVGIG, per germline (reference sequence). CDR3 length: 15 amino acids. How the authors handled the data: For nucleated cells, counts were estimated from reference gene primer amplification. Data came from immunoSEQ multiplex PCR; TCRdb stores just in-frame clones and leaves some out. V and J calls plus clone size are reproduced from that table; the DNA served to infer D and trimming. The sample lists about 200,000 clones, 65% to 90% occurring once. The sample was peripheral blood. The chain recombines TRBV30 with TRBJ1-4; 7 positions agree with TRBD1. This receptor was taken from a human donor in a cohort sampled during active COVID-19. The CDR3 coding sequence is TGTGCCTGGAGCCCGACAGGGAACACTAATGAAAAACTGTTTTTT. Its translation: CAWSPTGNTNEKLFF.